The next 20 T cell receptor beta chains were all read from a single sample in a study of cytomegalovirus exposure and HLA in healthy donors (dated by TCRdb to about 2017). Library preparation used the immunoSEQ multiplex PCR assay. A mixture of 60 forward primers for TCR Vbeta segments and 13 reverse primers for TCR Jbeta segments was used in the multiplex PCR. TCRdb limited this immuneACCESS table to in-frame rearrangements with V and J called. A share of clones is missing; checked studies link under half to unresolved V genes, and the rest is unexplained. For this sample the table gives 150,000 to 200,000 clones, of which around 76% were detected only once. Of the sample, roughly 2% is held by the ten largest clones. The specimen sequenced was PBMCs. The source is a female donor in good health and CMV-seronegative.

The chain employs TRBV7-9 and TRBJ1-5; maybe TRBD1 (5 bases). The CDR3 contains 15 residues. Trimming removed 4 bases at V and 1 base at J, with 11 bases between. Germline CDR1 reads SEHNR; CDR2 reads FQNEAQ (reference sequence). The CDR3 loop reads CASSSQGMSNQPQHF. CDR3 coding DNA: TGTGCCAGCAGCTCGCAGGGTATGAGCAATCAGCCCCAGCATTTT.

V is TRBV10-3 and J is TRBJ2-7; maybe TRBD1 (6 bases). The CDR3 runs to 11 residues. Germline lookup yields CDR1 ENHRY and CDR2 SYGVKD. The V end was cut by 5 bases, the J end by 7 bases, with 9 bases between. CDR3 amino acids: CAISSDREQYF. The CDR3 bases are TGTGCCATCAGTTCCGACAGGGAGCAGTACTTC.

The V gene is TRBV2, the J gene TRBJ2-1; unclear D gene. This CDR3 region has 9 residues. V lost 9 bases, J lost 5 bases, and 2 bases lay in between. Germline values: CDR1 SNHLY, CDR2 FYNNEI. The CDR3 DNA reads TGTGCCAGTAACAATGAGCAGTTCTTC. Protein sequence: CASNNEQFF.

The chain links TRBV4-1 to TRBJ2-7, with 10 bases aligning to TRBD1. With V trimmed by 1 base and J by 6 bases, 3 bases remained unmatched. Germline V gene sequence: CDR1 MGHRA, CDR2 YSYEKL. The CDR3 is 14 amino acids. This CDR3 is CASSQGQGAGEQYF. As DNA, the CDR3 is TGCGCCAGCAGCCAAGGACAGGGGGCAGGCGAGCAGTACTTC.

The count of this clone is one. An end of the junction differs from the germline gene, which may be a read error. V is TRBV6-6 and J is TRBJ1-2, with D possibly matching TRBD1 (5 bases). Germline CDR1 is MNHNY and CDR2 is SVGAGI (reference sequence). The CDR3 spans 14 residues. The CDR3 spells CASSRSGTNCGYTF. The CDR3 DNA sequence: TGTGCCAGCAGCCGTTCAGGGACTAACTGTGGCTACACCTTC.

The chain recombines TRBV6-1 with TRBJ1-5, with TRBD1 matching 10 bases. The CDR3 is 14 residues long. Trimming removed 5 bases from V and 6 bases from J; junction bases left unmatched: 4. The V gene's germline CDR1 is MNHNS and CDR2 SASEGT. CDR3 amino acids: CASSWDRGSQPQHF. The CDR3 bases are TGTGCCAGCAGTTGGGACAGGGGAAGTCAGCCCCAGCATTTT.

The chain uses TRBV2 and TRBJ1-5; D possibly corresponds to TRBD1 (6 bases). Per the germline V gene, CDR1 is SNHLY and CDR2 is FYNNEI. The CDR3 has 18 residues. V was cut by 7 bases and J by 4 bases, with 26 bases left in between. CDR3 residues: CASTFDQTTGAANQPQHF. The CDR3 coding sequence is TGTGCCAGCACCTTCGACCAAACGACAGGCGCCGCTAATCAGCCCCAGCATTTT.

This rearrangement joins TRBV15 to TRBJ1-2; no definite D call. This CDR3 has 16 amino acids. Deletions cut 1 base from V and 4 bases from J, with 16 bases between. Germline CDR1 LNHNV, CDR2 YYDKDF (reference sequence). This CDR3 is CATSRVVVGSGYGYTF. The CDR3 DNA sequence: TGTGCCACCAGCAGAGTTGTGGTTGGGAGTGGCTATGGCTACACCTTC.

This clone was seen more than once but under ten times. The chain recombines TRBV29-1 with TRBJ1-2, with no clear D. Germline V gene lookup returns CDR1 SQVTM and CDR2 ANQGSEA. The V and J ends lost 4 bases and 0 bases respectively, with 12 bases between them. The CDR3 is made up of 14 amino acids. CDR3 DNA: TGCAGCGTTGGAGGGCCGCCAGCTAACTATGGCTACACCTTC. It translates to CSVGGPPANYGYTF.

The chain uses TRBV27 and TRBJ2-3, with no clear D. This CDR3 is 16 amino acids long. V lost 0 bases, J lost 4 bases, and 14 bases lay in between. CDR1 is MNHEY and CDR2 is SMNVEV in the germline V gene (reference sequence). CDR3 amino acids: CASSLSGRSWPDTQYF. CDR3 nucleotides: TGTGCCAGCAGTTTATCGGGCCGGTCGTGGCCAGATACGCAGTATTTT.

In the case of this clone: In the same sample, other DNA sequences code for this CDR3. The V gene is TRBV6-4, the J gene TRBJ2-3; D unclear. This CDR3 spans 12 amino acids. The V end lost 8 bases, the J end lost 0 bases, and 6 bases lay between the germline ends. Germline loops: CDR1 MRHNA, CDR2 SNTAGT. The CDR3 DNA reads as TGTGCCAGCCGCGGAAGCACAGATACGCAGTATTTT. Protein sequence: CASRGSTDTQYF.

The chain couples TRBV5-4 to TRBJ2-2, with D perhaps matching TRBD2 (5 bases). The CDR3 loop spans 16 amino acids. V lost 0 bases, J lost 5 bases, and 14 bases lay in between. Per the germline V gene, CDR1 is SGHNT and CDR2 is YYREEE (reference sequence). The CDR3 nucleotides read TGTGCCAGCAGCTTGGCCGGCGGGTTCGGAACCGGGGAGCTGTTTTTT. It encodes CASSLAGGFGTGELFF.

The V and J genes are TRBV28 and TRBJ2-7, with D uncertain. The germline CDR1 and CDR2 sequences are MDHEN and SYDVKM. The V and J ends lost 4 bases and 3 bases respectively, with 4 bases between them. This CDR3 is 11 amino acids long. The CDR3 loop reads CASSSFYEQYF. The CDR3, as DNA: TGTGCCAGCAGTTCCTTCTACGAGCAGTACTTC.

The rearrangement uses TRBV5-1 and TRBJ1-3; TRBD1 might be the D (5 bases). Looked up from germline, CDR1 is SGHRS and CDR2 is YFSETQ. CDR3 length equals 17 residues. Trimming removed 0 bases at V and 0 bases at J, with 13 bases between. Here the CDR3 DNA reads TGCGCCAGCAGCTTGGCCGGAGGGACCTACTCTGGAAACACCATATATTTT. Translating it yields CASSLAGGTYSGNTIYF.

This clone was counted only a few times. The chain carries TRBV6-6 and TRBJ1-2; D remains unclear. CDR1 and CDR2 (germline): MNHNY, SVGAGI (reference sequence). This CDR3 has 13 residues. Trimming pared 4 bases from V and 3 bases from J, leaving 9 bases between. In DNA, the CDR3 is TGTGCCAGCAGTTCTGGGCAGGACTATGGCTACACCTTC. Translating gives CASSSGQDYGYTF.

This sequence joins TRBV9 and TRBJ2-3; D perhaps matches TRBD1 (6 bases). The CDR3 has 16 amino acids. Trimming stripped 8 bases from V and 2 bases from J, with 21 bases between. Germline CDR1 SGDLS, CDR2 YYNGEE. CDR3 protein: CARGSRDTEHTDTQYF. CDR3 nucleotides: TGTGCCAGAGGGAGCCGGGACACAGAGCACACAGATACGCAGTATTTT.

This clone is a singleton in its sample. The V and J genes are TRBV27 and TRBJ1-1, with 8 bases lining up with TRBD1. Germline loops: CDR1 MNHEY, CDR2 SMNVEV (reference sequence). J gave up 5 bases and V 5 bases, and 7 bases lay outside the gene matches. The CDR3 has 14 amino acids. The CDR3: CASSRTGRGTEAFF. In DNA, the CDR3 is TGTGCCAGCAGTCGGACAGGGAGGGGGACTGAAGCTTTCTTT.

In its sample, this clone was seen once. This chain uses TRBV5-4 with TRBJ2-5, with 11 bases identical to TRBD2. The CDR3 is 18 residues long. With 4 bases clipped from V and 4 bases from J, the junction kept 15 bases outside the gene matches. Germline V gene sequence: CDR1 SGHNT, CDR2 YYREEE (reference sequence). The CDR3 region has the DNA TGTGCCAGCAGCCGGGGTCTAGCGGGGGGCCTGGCGGCAGAGACCCAGTACTTC. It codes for CASSRGLAGGLAAETQYF.

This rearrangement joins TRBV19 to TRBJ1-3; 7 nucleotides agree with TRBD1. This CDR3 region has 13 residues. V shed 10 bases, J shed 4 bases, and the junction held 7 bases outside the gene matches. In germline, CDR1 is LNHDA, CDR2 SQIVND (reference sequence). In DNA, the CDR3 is TGTGCCACCCCAGGGGGAGAAGGAAACACCATATATTTT. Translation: CATPGGEGNTIYF.

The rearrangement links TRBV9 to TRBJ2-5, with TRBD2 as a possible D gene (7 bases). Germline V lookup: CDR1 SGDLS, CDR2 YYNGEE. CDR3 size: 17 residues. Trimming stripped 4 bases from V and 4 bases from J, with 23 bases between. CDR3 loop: CASSSSVGGGAGETQYF. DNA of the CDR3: TGTGCCAGCAGCTCTTCCGTGGGAGGGGGGGCTGGAGAGACCCAGTACTTC.